The text below deals with one T cell receptor beta chain. This sample stems from a study of beta chain features in type 1 diabetes. Sequencing targeted expressed TCRB transcripts, as all isolated RNA had been reverse transcribed. TCRdb's copy holds only in-frame clones and misses some; the assay was immunoSEQ multiplex PCR. Among 350,000 to 400,000 clones listed, around 16% were seen once. The CDR3 runs 15 residues. Germline V gives CDR1 GTSNPN, CDR2 SVGIG (reference sequence). Germline trimming cut 3 bases from V and 3 bases from J; bases unmatched to any gene: 9. The sample consisted of naive CD4+ T cells from blood. The chain employs TRBV30 and TRBJ2-3; 7 positions agree with TRBD2. This sequence originates from a woman under 30 in good health. The CDR3 DNA reads as TGTGCCTGGAGGAGATCGGGGGGATGGACAGATACGCAGTATTTT. Translation gives CAWRRSGGWTDTQYF.